One and the same sample provided the 30 T cell receptor beta chains below, sequenced in a study of blood T cell repertoires in COVID-19. Some clones are missing from TCRdb's copy, which holds only in-frame ones; the method was immunoSEQ multiplex PCR. Of almost 80,000 clones in the sample, 82% are singletons; the top ten hold about a third. Sequencing input: peripheral blood. Receptors originate from a woman in her 70s with acute or convalescent COVID-19.

V and J are TRBV24-1 and TRBJ2-5; 13 bases map to TRBD2. The CDR3 is 17 amino acids. Germline values: CDR1 KGHDR, CDR2 SFDVKD. Trimming removed 5 bases from V and 5 bases from J; junction bases left unmatched: 10. The CDR3 here is CATSAVGLAGTGETQYF. Written as DNA, the CDR3 is TGTGCCACCAGTGCCGTGGGACTAGCGGGAACTGGGGAGACCCAGTACTTC.

This clone appeared many times. The genes are TRBV11-2 and TRBJ2-7, with D possibly being TRBD2 (5 bases). Germline V gene data show CDR1 as SGHAT and CDR2 as FQNNGV. Trimming shortened V by 3 bases and J by 5 bases, and 5 bases separated the two germline ends. CDR3 length: 11 residues. For the CDR3, the DNA is TGTGCCAGCAGCTTGAGGGACGAGCAGTACTTC. It translates to CASSLRDEQYF.

The V and J genes are TRBV27 and TRBJ1-4; D not certain. Trimming pared 6 bases from V and 2 bases from J, leaving 10 bases between. Germline lookup yields CDR1 MNHEY and CDR2 SMNVEV (reference sequence). This CDR3 comprises 14 residues. CDR3 sequence reads: CASSVSGTNEKLFF. In DNA, the CDR3 is TGTGCCAGCAGCGTATCGGGTACTAATGAAAAACTGTTTTTT.

This chain connects TRBV25-1 to TRBJ1-3, with D perhaps TRBD1 (6 bases). Deletions cut 8 bases from V and 2 bases from J, with 16 bases between. This CDR3 comprises 15 residues. Germline lookup yields CDR1 MGHDK and CDR2 SYGVNS. CDR3 in amino acids: CASVNRVFAGNTIYF. Written as DNA, the CDR3 is TGTGCCAGCGTCAACAGGGTATTCGCTGGAAACACCATATATTTT.

The rearrangement links TRBV4-1 to TRBJ2-7; TRBD2 agrees at 9 bases. V was clipped by 0 bases and J by 3 bases; unmatched bases: 9. CDR1 is MGHRA and CDR2 is YSYEKL in the germline V gene. The CDR3 extends over 17 amino acids. Here the CDR3 reads CASSQDRGLADSYEQYF. The CDR3 DNA reads as TGCGCCAGCAGCCAAGATAGGGGACTAGCAGACAGCTACGAGCAGTACTTC.

This clone occurred once. This rearrangement joins TRBV4-1 to TRBJ1-5, with TRBD1 matching 10 bases. With V trimmed by 1 base and J by 0 bases, 12 bases remained unmatched. This CDR3 comprises 20 residues. Germline V gene data show CDR1 as MGHRA and CDR2 as YSYEKL. CDR3 coding DNA: TGCGCCAGCAGCCAAGCCCCAATGAGGACAGGGGGATCTAGCAATCAGCCCCAGCATTTT. Its protein product is CASSQAPMRTGGSSNQPQHF.

This clone was detected only once. CDR3 coding DNA: TGTGCCAGCAGCTCGACCGGGACTAGCGACTACGAGCAGTACTTC. Its translation: CASSSTGTSDYEQYF. V and J are TRBV5-5 and TRBJ2-7; 10 nucleotides agree with TRBD2. The junction had 6 bases not matched to a gene; V was cut back by 3 bases and J by 3 bases. Per the germline V gene, CDR1 is SGHKS and CDR2 is YYEKEE (reference sequence). This CDR3 comprises 15 residues. The full variable domain, completed using reference TRBV5-5 and TRBJ2-7, is DAGVTQSPTHLIKTRGQQVTLRCSPISGHKSVSWYQQVLGQGPQFIFQYYEKEERGRGNFPDRFSARQFPNYSSELNVNALLLGDSALYLCASSSTGTSDYEQYFGPGTRLTVT.

The genes are TRBV7-9 and TRBJ2-7; possible D gene TRBD2, 6 bases. Germline loops: CDR1 SEHNR, CDR2 FQNEAQ (reference sequence). The CDR3 runs to 14 residues. Trimming took off 3 bases at V and 1 base at J, with 10 bases between the two ends. CDR3 coding DNA: TGTGCCAGCAGCTTCGGGAGTGAATCCTACGAGCAGTACTTC. Translation gives CASSFGSESYEQYF.

This chain joins TRBV11-3 and TRBJ2-2, with 8 bases matching TRBD2. The CDR3 sequence is 15 residues long. CDR1 and CDR2 from the germline V gene are SGHNT and YENEEA. Unmatched junction bases numbered 2, after V lost 0 bases and J lost 5 bases. In nucleotides, the CDR3 is TGTGCCAGCAGCTTAGAGGCTAGCGGGACCGGGGAGCTGTTTTTT. Amino acids: CASSLEASGTGELFF. Full variable domain (remainder filled in from reference TRBV11-3 and TRBJ2-2): EAGVVQSPRYKIIEKKQPVAFWCNPISGHNTLYWYLQNLGQGPELLIRYENEEAVDDSQLPKDRFSAERLKGVDSTLKIQPAELGDSAVYLCASSLEASGTGELFFGEGSRLTVL.

V is TRBV19 and J is TRBJ2-1, with 13 bases identical to TRBD2. The CDR3 runs 19 residues. CDR1 is LNHDA, CDR2 SQIVND, per germline (reference sequence). The J segment lost 1 base and the V segment lost 4 bases, leaving 10 bases of the junction unmatched. The CDR3 loop is CASSTAGLAGVRSYNEQFF. The CDR3 coding sequence is TGTGCCAGTAGTACCGCCGGACTAGCGGGAGTTCGATCCTACAATGAGCAGTTCTTC.

This rearrangement joins TRBV18 to TRBJ1-1, with no clear D. The CDR3 is made up of 13 amino acids. V lost 1 base and J 4 bases, leaving 7 bases between the germline ends. The germline V gene encodes CDR1 KGHSH and CDR2 LQKENI. This CDR3 is CASSPLEGTEAFF. CDR3 nucleotide sequence: TGTGCCAGCTCACCACTTGAGGGCACTGAAGCTTTCTTT.

This chain connects TRBV19 to TRBJ1-1, with unresolved D. The length of the CDR3 is 15 residues. The V end was cut by 0 bases, the J end by 2 bases, with 10 bases between. Per germline, CDR1 LNHDA and CDR2 SQIVND (reference sequence). CDR3 in DNA: TGTGCCAGTAGTATAGAGGGTGGCGGAAACACTGAAGCTTTCTTT. It specifies CASSIEGGGNTEAFF. Using reference TRBV19 and TRBJ1-1 for the parts outside the CDR3, the full variable domain is DGGITQSPKYLFRKEGQNVTLSCEQNLNHDAMYWYRQDPGQGLRLIYYSQIVNDFQKGDIAEGYSVSREKKESFPLTVTSAQKNPTAFYLCASSIEGGGNTEAFFGQGTRLTVV.

The table lists this clone with a count of one. The rearrangement joins TRBV5-1 to TRBJ2-3, with 11 bases identical to TRBD2. The CDR3 is 14 residues long. Germline lookup yields CDR1 SGHRS and CDR2 YFSETQ. V shed 5 bases, J shed 7 bases, and the junction held 6 bases outside the gene matches. Written as DNA, the CDR3 is TGCGCCAGCAGGACTAGCGGGACTTGGTATACGCAGTATTTT. Translating gives CASRTSGTWYTQYF.

The chain links TRBV30 to TRBJ1-3, with 10 bases lining up with TRBD1. Germline V gives CDR1 GTSNPN, CDR2 SVGIG (reference sequence). Germline trimming cut 3 bases from V and 4 bases from J; bases unmatched to any gene: 3. This CDR3 is 14 amino acids long. The CDR3 is CAWRRQGAGNTIYF. The CDR3 DNA sequence: TGTGCCTGGAGGAGACAGGGGGCAGGAAACACCATATATTTT.

The chain uses TRBV6-2 or TRBV6-3 and TRBJ2-1, with 11 bases lining up with TRBD2. This CDR3 is 16 amino acids long. V shed 6 bases and J 8 bases; nucleotides not matched to a gene: 12. The germline V gene has CDR1 MNHEY and CDR2 SVGEGT. DNA for the CDR3: TGTGCCAGCAGCGACCGTAGCGGGAGGGCCGAATATGAGCAGTTCTTC. This codes for CASSDRSGRAEYEQFF.

CDR3 protein: CASSPVGVETQYF. The CDR3 DNA reads TGTGCCAGCTCACCGGTCGGGGTTGAGACCCAGTACTTC. The rearrangement uses TRBV18 and TRBJ2-5; D may be TRBD2 (5 bases). The CDR3 runs to 13 residues. CDR1 is KGHSH, CDR2 LQKENI, per germline. Trimming stripped 3 bases from V and 5 bases from J, with 10 bases between.

The chain employs TRBV6-4 and TRBJ2-1; 9 bases agree with TRBD1. The V gene's germline CDR1 is MRHNA and CDR2 SNTAGT. The CDR3 runs 16 residues. The trim removed 5 bases at V and 1 base at J, leaving 6 bases unmatched. This CDR3 reads CASSKTGGESYNEQFF. CDR3 nucleotides: TGTGCCAGCAGTAAGACAGGGGGGGAGTCCTACAATGAGCAGTTCTTC.

As DNA, the CDR3 is TGTGCCAGCTCCTCGGGAGTCCCAGGCACAGATACGCAGTATTTT. It specifies CASSSGVPGTDTQYF. The chain employs TRBV3-1 (or the pseudogene TRBV3-2) and TRBJ2-3; TRBD2 is a possible D gene (6 bases). The V end was cut by 8 bases, the J end by 1 base, with 16 bases between. The germline V gene has CDR1 LGHDT and CDR2 YNNKEL (reference sequence). The CDR3 has 15 residues.

The chain recombines TRBV19 with TRBJ2-6; tentatively, D is TRBD2 (5 bases). Trimming left V 5 bases short and J 1 base short, with 12 bases between. The germline gives CDR1 LNHDA, CDR2 SQIVND (reference sequence). The CDR3 is 16 amino acids. CDR3 bases: TGTGCCAGTAGTCTAGGACGGGGATCTGGGGCCAACGTCCTGACTTTC. It translates to CASSLGRGSGANVLTF.

This chain uses TRBV27 with TRBJ1-6, with 10 bases identical to TRBD1. Germline lookup yields CDR1 MNHEY and CDR2 SMNVEV (reference sequence). The CDR3 is made up of 15 amino acids. J gave up 11 bases and V 2 bases, and 6 bases lay outside the gene matches. The CDR3 region has the DNA TGTGCCAGCAGTTTAGTCGGGACAGGGGTTACACCCCTCCACTTT. Protein sequence: CASSLVGTGVTPLHF.

The CDR3 protein is CASSVDLSDTQYF. CDR3 nucleotide sequence: TGTGCCAGCAGCGTAGATCTTTCGGATACGCAGTATTTT. The J gene is TRBJ2-3, the V gene TRBV9; D gene unclear. The germline V and J ends were trimmed by 0 bases and 6 bases, with 8 bases remaining between them. CDR1 SGDLS and CDR2 YYNGEE come from the germline V gene. The CDR3 extends over 13 amino acids.

The rearrangement uses TRBV5-5 and TRBJ2-5, with 8 bases identical to TRBD2. The CDR3 extends over 16 amino acids. J lost 4 bases, V lost 0 bases, and 8 bases had no gene match. CDR1 and CDR2 (germline): SGHKS, YYEKEE (reference sequence). The CDR3 region is CASSLGLGRVPETQYF. CDR3 DNA sequence: TGTGCCAGCAGCTTGGGCCTCGGGAGGGTCCCAGAGACCCAGTACTTC.

The chain is built from TRBV29-1 and TRBJ1-2; TRBD1 is a possible D gene (5 bases). Trimming removed 4 bases at V and 8 bases at J, with 17 bases between. Germline V lookup: CDR1 SQVTM, CDR2 ANQGSEA. The CDR3 has 13 residues. The CDR3 sequence is CSVVGGRDGGYTF. Here the CDR3 DNA reads TGCAGCGTTGTCGGGGGTAGGGATGGAGGCTACACCTTC.

In DNA form, the CDR3 reads TGTGCCAGCCGGAGGACGGGGGATGAAAAACTGTTTTTT. It is translated as CASRRTGDEKLFF. V gene TRBV25-1 combines with J gene TRBJ1-4; possible D gene TRBD1, 5 bases. Germline loops: CDR1 MGHDK, CDR2 SYGVNS. The CDR3 length is 13 residues. Trimming pared 8 bases from V and 6 bases from J, leaving 13 bases between.

This clone was detected a few times. The chain has TRBV7-2 and TRBJ2-5, with TRBD2 as a possible D gene (5 bases). V was cut by 2 bases and J by 2 bases, with 6 bases left in between. Germline-derived CDR1 and CDR2 are SGHTA and FQGNSA. The CDR3 spans 13 residues. The CDR3 region has the DNA TGTGCCAGCAGCTTAACTAGACAAGAGACCCAGTACTTC. This gives the protein CASSLTRQETQYF.

The gene calls are TRBV28 and TRBJ1-2, with D hard to call. The germline V gene encodes CDR1 MDHEN and CDR2 SYDVKM. The CDR3 has 13 residues. Between the trimmed V and J ends, which lost 2 bases and 2 bases, there was a span of 6 bases. CDR3 sequence: CASSLPRNYGYTF. CDR3 nucleotide sequence: TGTGCCAGCAGTTTACCACGGAACTATGGCTACACCTTC.

The V call is TRBV6-5, the J call TRBJ2-6; no definite D call. Trimming removed 6 bases from V and 4 bases from J, with 4 bases in between. The CDR3 has 12 residues. The germline V gene has CDR1 MNHEY and CDR2 SVGAGI. The CDR3 here is CASRSGANVLTF. CDR3 coding DNA: TGTGCCAGCAGATCGGGGGCCAACGTCCTGACTTTC.

The chain couples TRBV5-1 to TRBJ2-2, with D possibly matching TRBD1 (6 bases). The CDR3 extends over 13 amino acids. V lost 5 bases, J lost 4 bases, and 9 bases lay in between. The germline V gene has CDR1 SGHRS and CDR2 YFSETQ. The CDR3 sequence is CASRQGITGELFF. The DNA for the CDR3 is TGCGCCAGCAGACAGGGCATCACCGGGGAGCTGTTTTTT.

The rearrangement links TRBV18 to TRBJ1-5, with D maybe TRBD1 (5 bases). The germline V and J ends were trimmed by 3 bases and 11 bases, with 14 bases remaining between them. Germline V gene sequence: CDR1 KGHSH, CDR2 LQKENI. The CDR3 has 13 residues. CDR3 sequence: CASSPAQGQAQHF. CDR3 in DNA: TGTGCCAGCTCACCCGCTCAGGGTCAAGCCCAGCATTTT.

The gene calls are TRBV15 and TRBJ2-1; the match to TRBD2 covers 7 bases. The CDR3 is made up of 16 amino acids. CDR1 and CDR2 from the germline V gene are LNHNV and YYDKDF (reference sequence). J lost 8 bases, V lost 0 bases, and 10 bases had no gene match. This CDR3 is CATSRDPAGDYYEQFF. The CDR3 nucleotides are TGTGCCACCAGCAGAGATCCGGCGGGAGATTACTATGAGCAGTTCTTC. The variable domain in full, with the rest retrieved from reference TRBV15 and TRBJ2-1, is DAMVIQNPRYQVTQFGKPVTLSCSQTLNHNVMYWYQQKSSQAPKLLFHYYDKDFNNEADTPDNFQSRRPNTSFCFLDIRSPGLGDTAMYLCATSRDPAGDYYEQFFGPGTRLTVL.